This is a list of T cell receptor beta chains from one sample in a study of CD8 T cells in Susac syndrome. TCRdb redid the calling of the immunoSEQ multiplex PCR reads with MiXCR, one entry per CDR3 protein. The top ten hold around 0.12% of the sample, which has about 130,000 distinct CDR3 sequences, nearly 95% seen once. Input material: CD4+ T cells from PBMCs. The receptors stem from a human donor in good health. Each CDR3 is given with its conserved first and last residue. D genes are given only for firm matches. Expanded clones get a size class; other rows say once, few or many, or leave the size out.

cdr3_length: 12; d_call: .; j_call: TRBJ1-2; clone_size: .; v_call: TRBV29-1; cdr3_aa: CSASQGRNGYTF; cdr3_nt: TGCAGCGCCTCCCAGGGGAGGAATGGCTACACCTTC
cdr3_length: 16; d_call: .; j_call: TRBJ2-6; clone_size: once; v_call: TRBV19; cdr3_aa: CASSILAGAGANVLTF; cdr3_nt: TGTGCCAGTAGTATTTTAGCCGGGGCTGGGGCCAACGTCCTGACTTTC
cdr3_length: 14; d_call: .; j_call: TRBJ1-2; clone_size: .; v_call: TRBV3-1; cdr3_aa: CASSHRDRTVGYTF; cdr3_nt: TGTGCCAGCAGCCACCGCGACAGGACTGTTGGCTACACCTTC
cdr3_length: 11; d_call: .; j_call: TRBJ1-2; clone_size: .; v_call: TRBV29-1; cdr3_aa: CSVFSGDGYTF; cdr3_nt: TGCAGCGTTTTTTCTGGGGATGGCTACACCTTC
cdr3_length: 12; d_call: TRBD1; j_call: TRBJ2-5; clone_size: .; v_call: TRBV29-1; cdr3_aa: CSVLTGTETQYF; cdr3_nt: TGCAGCGTTTTGACAGGGACCGAGACCCAGTACTTC
cdr3_length: 13; d_call: TRBD1; j_call: TRBJ2-7; clone_size: once; v_call: TRBV29-1; cdr3_aa: CSIQWTGWNEQYF; cdr3_nt: TGCAGCATTCAATGGACAGGGTGGAACGAGCAGTACTTC
cdr3_length: 14; d_call: TRBD1; j_call: TRBJ2-7; clone_size: few; v_call: TRBV9; cdr3_aa: CASSVGQGNYEQYF; cdr3_nt: TGTGCCAGCAGCGTCGGACAGGGCAACTACGAGCAGTACTTC
cdr3_length: 15; d_call: .; j_call: TRBJ2-2; clone_size: .; v_call: TRBV20-1; cdr3_aa: CSARSAGSYTGELFF; cdr3_nt: TGCAGTGCTAGATCGGCAGGGAGTTACACCGGGGAGCTGTTTTTT
cdr3_length: 15; d_call: .; j_call: TRBJ2-2; clone_size: few; v_call: TRBV2; cdr3_aa: CASSERTRNTGELFF; cdr3_nt: TGTGCCAGCAGTGAGAGGACACGAAACACCGGGGAGCTGTTTTTT
cdr3_length: 15; d_call: .; j_call: TRBJ2-5; clone_size: .; v_call: TRBV19; cdr3_aa: CASSIKGAGQETQYF; cdr3_nt: TGTGCCAGTAGTATAAAGGGTGCTGGGCAAGAGACCCAGTACTTC
cdr3_length: 13; d_call: .; j_call: TRBJ1-5; clone_size: .; v_call: TRBV28; cdr3_aa: CASSPSGGRPQHF; cdr3_nt: TGTGCCAGCAGTCCCAGTGGGGGAAGGCCCCAGCATTTT
cdr3_length: 16; d_call: TRBD1; j_call: TRBJ2-4; clone_size: .; v_call: TRBV7-2; cdr3_aa: CASSLGGDRLKNIQYF; cdr3_nt: TGTGCCAGCAGCTTAGGGGGGGACAGGCTTAAAAACATTCAGTACTTC
cdr3_length: 13; d_call: TRBD2; j_call: TRBJ2-3; clone_size: .; v_call: TRBV20-1; cdr3_aa: CSAPAGVRDTQYF; cdr3_nt: TGCAGTGCTCCAGCGGGAGTGAGGGATACGCAGTATTTT
cdr3_length: 13; d_call: .; j_call: TRBJ1-3; clone_size: .; v_call: TRBV29-1; cdr3_aa: CSVNSFSGNTIYF; cdr3_nt: TGCAGCGTCAACAGCTTCTCTGGAAACACCATATATTTT
cdr3_length: 13; d_call: .; j_call: TRBJ2-5; clone_size: .; v_call: TRBV5-1; cdr3_aa: CASSLYSLETQYF; cdr3_nt: TGCGCCAGCAGCTTGTACTCGTTGGAGACCCAGTACTTC
cdr3_length: 14; d_call: .; j_call: TRBJ2-2; clone_size: .; v_call: TRBV12-3/TRBV12-4; cdr3_aa: CASIGLANTGELFF; cdr3_nt: TGTGCCAGCATAGGGCTAGCGAACACCGGGGAGCTGTTTTTT
cdr3_length: 15; d_call: TRBD1; j_call: TRBJ2-5; clone_size: once; v_call: TRBV6-1; cdr3_aa: CATRRDRGNQETQYF; cdr3_nt: TGTGCCACCAGGAGGGACAGGGGCAACCAAGAGACCCAGTACTTC
cdr3_length: 15; d_call: TRBD2; j_call: TRBJ2-2; clone_size: .; v_call: TRBV12-3/TRBV12-4; cdr3_aa: CASTLGLADTGELFF; cdr3_nt: TGTGCCAGCACCCTGGGACTAGCGGACACCGGGGAGCTGTTTTTT
cdr3_length: 14; d_call: .; j_call: TRBJ1-1; clone_size: .; v_call: TRBV3-1; cdr3_aa: CASSQRQDLTQAFF; cdr3_nt: TGTGCCAGCAGCCAAAGACAAGACCTCACTCAAGCTTTCTTT
cdr3_length: 15; d_call: TRBD2; j_call: TRBJ2-3; clone_size: .; v_call: TRBV19; cdr3_aa: CATKGEGLAEDTQYF; cdr3_nt: TGTGCCACCAAGGGCGAAGGACTAGCAGAAGATACGCAGTATTTT
cdr3_length: 17; d_call: .; j_call: TRBJ1-5; clone_size: .; v_call: TRBV6-1; cdr3_aa: CASSALIPPYSNQPQHF; cdr3_nt: TGTGCCAGCAGTGCCCTTATCCCCCCTTATAGCAATCAGCCCCAGCATTTT
cdr3_length: 14; d_call: .; j_call: TRBJ2-2; clone_size: .; v_call: TRBV6-1; cdr3_aa: CASRMTANTGELFF; cdr3_nt: TGTGCCAGCAGGATGACGGCTAACACCGGGGAGCTGTTTTTT
cdr3_length: 14; d_call: .; j_call: TRBJ1-5; clone_size: .; v_call: TRBV20-1; cdr3_aa: CSAAQGISNQPQHF; cdr3_nt: TGCAGTGCAGCTCAGGGAATTAGCAATCAGCCCCAGCATTTT
cdr3_length: 16; d_call: .; j_call: TRBJ1-5; clone_size: once; v_call: TRBV4-2; cdr3_aa: CASSQVPSGANQPQHF; cdr3_nt: TGTGCCAGCAGCCAAGTCCCGTCCGGGGCTAATCAGCCCCAGCATTTT
cdr3_length: 11; d_call: .; j_call: TRBJ2-5; clone_size: .; v_call: TRBV2; cdr3_aa: CASSEIETQYF; cdr3_nt: TGTGCCAGCAGTGAAATAGAGACCCAGTACTTC
cdr3_length: 17; d_call: .; j_call: TRBJ2-5; clone_size: .; v_call: TRBV2; cdr3_aa: CASSGKNTGTLQETQYF; cdr3_nt: TGTGCCAGCAGTGGGAAAAACACCGGGACACTTCAAGAGACCCAGTACTTC
cdr3_length: 13; d_call: .; j_call: TRBJ1-5; clone_size: .; v_call: TRBV12-3/TRBV12-4; cdr3_aa: CASQLLSNQPQHF; cdr3_nt: TGTGCCAGTCAACTCCTTAGCAATCAGCCCCAGCATTTT
cdr3_length: 13; d_call: .; j_call: TRBJ2-7; clone_size: few; v_call: TRBV28; cdr3_aa: CASSQTPSYEQYF; cdr3_nt: TGTGCCAGCAGTCAGACGCCCTCCTACGAGCAGTACTTC
cdr3_length: 13; d_call: .; j_call: TRBJ1-1; clone_size: .; v_call: TRBV27; cdr3_aa: CASSLLENTEAFF; cdr3_nt: TGTGCCAGCAGTTTATTGGAGAACACTGAAGCTTTCTTT